This T cell receptor beta chain was recorded in a study of Ad26.COV2.S vaccination and SARS-CoV-2 variants. Study-level background: In the study, Ad26.COV2.S was injected intramuscularly once, or twice 56 days apart.

Treatment in this sample: approximately 18 received Ad26.COV2.S at low or high dose, single or two shots; several received placebo; per-sample allocation not given. Material that was analyzed had been drawn on day 63 after the first vaccine or placebo injection. Vaccination used an Ad26 vector expressing Wuhan-strain SARS-CoV-2 spike. V lost 0 bases and J lost 6, with 20 bases in between. Germline loops: CDR1 SGHVS, CDR2 FQNEAQ. This CDR3 has 17 residues. Profiling relied on immunoSEQ multiplex PCR, and the TCRdb table lists in-frame clones only, not all of them. In the table there are about 410,000 clones, around 91% of which are singletons.

V gene TRBV7-8 combines with J gene TRBJ1-1; D may be TRBD1 (6 bases). The receptor was isolated from a person between 18 and 65 years old who received the Ad26.COV2.S COVID-19 vaccine or a placebo. The source was peripheral blood, collected in a trial of Ad26.COV2.S vaccine versus placebo. The CDR3 DNA follows: TGTGCCAGCAGCTTAGCGCCCTGGGCTGGGGGCGTCGCTGAAGCTTTCTTT. It yields the protein CASSLAPWAGGVAEAFF.